These 15 T cell receptor beta chains originate from one sample sequenced in a study of blood T cells in healthy people across ages. PCR was performed a second time for about 6 to 11 cycles using a sample-barcoded 5' primer and a J-beta primer mix. Via MiXCR, TCRdb re-called the 5' RACE reads, giving one row per CDR3 protein. The table has roughly 800,000 distinct CDR3 sequences, 58% seen once; the top ten hold around 20%. Sequencing was performed on blood. Receptors originate from a man aged 30-40 years in good health.

The J gene is TRBJ2-7, the V gene TRBV6-6, with unresolved D. The closer fit of TRBJ2-5 to the DNA end suggests the J call may be wrong. The germline V gene has CDR1 MNHNY and CDR2 SVGAGI (reference sequence). The CDR3 length is 13 residues. The CDR3 DNA follows: TGTGCCAGCAGTTACGACGGGCAAGAGACCCAGTACTTC. Translated: CASSYDGQETQYF.

V and J are TRBV27 and TRBJ2-4; 9 nucleotides agree with TRBD1. The DNA matches TRBJ2-7 better at its end, which makes the J call doubtful. The germline CDR1 and CDR2 sequences are MNHEY and SMNVEV (reference sequence). The CDR3 consists of 15 residues. In DNA, the CDR3 is TGTGCCAGCAGTCAGCTGGGACAGGGTCCCTACGAGCAGTACTTC. The encoded protein is CASSQLGQGPYEQYF.

V is TRBV25-1 and J is TRBJ2-7; D not resolved. The length of the CDR3 is 12 residues. V dropped 0 bases and J dropped 6 bases, with 6 bases sitting between them. CDR1 and CDR2 from the germline V gene are MGHDK and SYGVNS. DNA for the CDR3: TGTGCCAGCAGTGAATATGGCTCCGAGCAGTACTTC. Its protein product is CASSEYGSEQYF.

A single count supports this clonotype. The CDR3 DNA reads as TGCGCCAGCAGTGAGATTCCGGGAGAGACCCAGTACTTC. The encoded protein is CASSEIPGETQYF. The J gene is TRBJ2-5, the V gene TRBV10-2, with D unclear. The CDR3 covers 13 residues. Germline-derived CDR1 and CDR2 are WSHSY and SAAADI. V lost 2 bases to trimming and J lost 4 bases, with 8 bases between them.

CDR3 in amino acids: CASSFTVWDSNSGANVLTF. Written as DNA, the CDR3 is TGTGCCAGCAGCTTCACGGTGTGGGACTCCAACTCTGGGGCCAACGTCCTGACTTTC. The chain has TRBV7-2 and TRBJ2-6; tentatively, D is TRBD2 (6 bases). Looked up from germline, CDR1 is SGHTA and CDR2 is FQGNSA. This CDR3 is built from 19 residues. The V gene lost 3 bases and the J gene lost 0 bases, with 18 bases spanning the gap.

The count of this clonotype is one. The rearrangement joins TRBV5-1 to TRBJ2-1; the D is unclear. In germline, CDR1 is SGHRS, CDR2 YFSETQ. V lost 5 bases and J 8 bases, leaving 20 bases between the germline ends. The CDR3 length is 15 residues. CDR3 sequence reads: CASSQDRSRFDEQFF. In nucleotides, the CDR3 is TGCGCCAGCAGTCAAGATCGGTCCAGGTTCGATGAGCAGTTCTTC.

This clonotype turned up a few times. V gene TRBV20-1 combines with J gene TRBJ1-2; tentatively, D is TRBD1 (6 bases). The CDR3 runs 14 residues. V was clipped by 0 bases and J by 3 bases, with 11 bases between them. Germline CDR1 and CDR2: DFQATT and SNEGSKA (reference sequence). CDR3: CSAREAAGDYGYTF. The CDR3 coding sequence is TGCAGTGCTAGAGAGGCGGCAGGGGACTATGGCTACACCTTC.

The chain is built from TRBV12-5 and TRBJ2-1; the match to TRBD1 covers 7 bases. V lost 6 bases to trimming and J lost 6 bases; unmatched junction nucleotides: 11. The CDR3 contains 15 residues. Germline CDR1 reads LGHNT; CDR2 reads FRNRAP. The CDR3 region has the DNA TGTGCTAGTGGAAAAGGTTCTGCAGGGGGCAATGAGCAGTTCTTC. Translating it yields CASGKGSAGGNEQFF.

The genes are TRBV4-2 and TRBJ2-2; TRBD2 is a possible D gene (5 bases). Trimming cost V 4 bases and J 1 base, with 16 bases left between them. Looked up from germline, CDR1 is LGHNA and CDR2 is YNFKEQ. The CDR3 sequence is 17 residues long. Here the CDR3 reads CASSRHEGGRNTGELFF. CDR3 nucleotides: TGTGCCAGCAGCCGCCACGAGGGCGGCCGGAACACCGGGGAGCTGTTTTTT.

The chain is built from TRBV20-1 and TRBJ2-3; D perhaps matches TRBD2 (6 bases). The germline V and J ends were trimmed by 6 bases and 2 bases, with 18 bases remaining between them. The CDR3 spans 15 residues. Germline V CDR1 and CDR2: DFQATT, SNEGSKA (reference sequence). For the CDR3, the DNA is TGCAGTGCGGCCCCGGGAGAGGTGCACACAGATACGCAGTATTTT. It yields the protein CSAAPGEVHTDTQYF.

V is TRBV6-5 and J is TRBJ1-6; 8 bases align to TRBD1. From germline, CDR1 is MNHEY and CDR2 SVGAGI. The trim removed 4 bases at V and 10 bases at J, leaving 6 bases unmatched. CDR3 length equals 14 residues. The CDR3 loop reads CASSSRTGYSPLHF. As DNA, the CDR3 is TGTGCCAGCAGTTCGAGGACAGGGTACTCACCCCTCCACTTT.

Points on this clonotype: One end of the junction does not line up with germline, which may come from a read error. The rearrangement links TRBV7-9 to TRBJ1-2, with 9 bases fitting TRBD1. The germline V gene has CDR1 SEHNR and CDR2 FQNEAQ (reference sequence). The CDR3 has 15 amino acids. CDR3 coding DNA: TGTGCCAGCAGCGTCCTAAGACAGGGGGAGCATGGCCACACCTTC. It codes for CASSVLRQGEHGHTF.

The chain is built from TRBV7-2 and TRBJ2-5; possibly TRBD2 for D (5 bases). The CDR3 totals 14 residues. Trimming cost V 4 bases and J 1 base, with 10 bases left between them. Germline CDR1 is SGHTA and CDR2 is FQGNSA. The CDR3 DNA follows: TGTGCCAGCAGCTCACAGCGGACCCAAGAGACCCAGTACTTC. Its protein product is CASSSQRTQETQYF.

The rearrangement uses TRBV20-1 and TRBJ2-2; D gene unclear. V dropped 1 base and J dropped 3 bases, with 3 bases sitting between them. This CDR3 region has 12 residues. Germline V gene lookup returns CDR1 DFQATT and CDR2 SNEGSKA (reference sequence). The DNA for the CDR3 is TGCAGTGCTAGAGTCCACACCGGGGAGCTGTTTTTT. Protein sequence: CSARVHTGELFF.

In this sample, this clonotype turned up once. V is TRBV20-1 and J is TRBJ1-2; unclear D gene. The CDR3 sequence is 15 residues long. Trimming cost V 4 bases and J 2 bases, with 17 bases left between them. In germline, CDR1 is DFQATT, CDR2 SNEGSKA (reference sequence). The CDR3 sequence: CSATLVRDYNYGYTF. The CDR3 nucleotides are TGCAGTGCTACACTTGTGCGGGATTACAACTATGGCTACACCTTC.